Each of the 25 T cell receptor beta chains below was sequenced from the same sample in a study of blood T cells in healthy people across ages. Sample-barcoded 5' priming and a J-beta primer mix drove a second PCR of about 6 to 11 cycles. TCRdb reanalysed the 5' RACE reads using MiXCR and keeps one entry per CDR3 protein. Of 1.2 million to 1.5 million distinct CDR3 sequences in the sample, about 43% were seen once. Specimen: blood. The receptors originated from a woman between 18 and 29 years old in good health.

On this clonotype itself: One junction end disagrees with the germline gene, perhaps due to a read error. The rearrangement links TRBV6-6 to TRBJ1-2; 9 bases line up with TRBD1. Germline assignment: CDR1 MNHNY and CDR2 SVGAGI (reference sequence). This CDR3 spans 15 amino acids. CDR3 in DNA: TGTGCCAGCAGCTCCCGGGACAGGGCTAACTATGGCTACACCTTT. This translates into CASSSRDRANYGYTF.

The chain links TRBV11-2 to TRBJ2-3; D uncertain. CDR3 length: 14 amino acids. Per germline, CDR1 SGHAT and CDR2 FQNNGV. V shed 4 bases and J shed 10 bases, with 18 bases lying between them. CDR3: CASSSFAPSAPQYF. The CDR3, as DNA: TGTGCCAGCAGCTCCTTCGCACCCAGCGCCCCGCAGTATTTT. The full variable domain, with the rest looked up from reference TRBV11-2 and TRBJ2-3, is EAGVAQSPRYKIIEKRQSVAFWCNPISGHATLYWYQQILGQGPKLLIQFQNNGVVDDSQLPKDRFSAERLKGVDSTLKIQPAKLEDSAVYLCASSSFAPSAPQYFGPGTRLTVL.

The chain carries TRBV12-3 or TRBV12-4 and TRBJ1-5; 7 bases fit TRBD1. This CDR3 is 13 amino acids long. Trimming took 5 bases from V and 6 from J; bases not matched to a gene: 4. This chain's CDR3 is CASSPTGVQPQHF. In nucleotides, the CDR3 is TGTGCCAGCAGTCCTACAGGGGTTCAGCCCCAGCATTTT.

V and J are TRBV6-5 and TRBJ1-2; 7 nucleotides agree with TRBD1. In germline, CDR1 is MNHEY, CDR2 SVGAGI. Germline trimming cut 2 bases from V and 3 bases from J; bases unmatched to any gene: 3. The CDR3 has 14 residues. CDR3 DNA sequence: TGTGCCAGCAGTTACCGGCAGGGGGACTATGGCTACACCTTC. Translating it yields CASSYRQGDYGYTF.

This clonotype was picked up a small number of times. The rearrangement links TRBV6-1 to TRBJ2-5; TRBD2 aligns across 9 bases. The trim removed 8 bases at V and 1 base at J, leaving 5 bases unmatched. Germline V lookup: CDR1 MNHNS, CDR2 SASEGT. This CDR3 has 14 amino acids. Written as DNA, the CDR3 is TGTGCCAGCCAACAGCGGGGGGCCCAAGAGACCCAGTACTTC. It translates to CASQQRGAQETQYF.

The V gene is TRBV3-1, the J gene TRBJ1-1, with a weak D call TRBD1 (5 bases). Germline loops: CDR1 LGHDT, CDR2 YNNKEL (reference sequence). V lost 6 bases to trimming and J lost 1 base, with 15 bases between them. The CDR3 is 15 amino acids. The CDR3 sequence is CASSRGARTNTEAFF. CDR3 DNA: TGTGCCAGCAGTAGGGGCGCCCGGACGAACACTGAAGCTTTCTTT.

This clonotype was detected a few times. The CDR3 loop is CASSRGGLGDEKLFF. The CDR3 DNA is TGTGCCAGCAGCCGTGGGGGGCTAGGGGATGAAAAACTGTTTTTT. The chain links TRBV5-5 to TRBJ1-4, with a weak D call TRBD1 (6 bases). This CDR3 has 15 residues. The germline V and J ends were trimmed by 4 bases and 6 bases, with 16 bases remaining between them. Germline V gene lookup returns CDR1 SGHKS and CDR2 YYEKEE (reference sequence).

The V gene is TRBV9, the J gene TRBJ2-7; TRBD2 is a possible D gene (6 bases). Looked up from germline, CDR1 is SGDLS and CDR2 is YYNGEE. The CDR3 is made up of 14 amino acids. Between the trimmed V and J ends, which lost 0 bases and 2 bases, there was a span of 9 bases. In DNA form, the CDR3 reads TGTGCCAGCAGCGTAGCTCCGGGGGCCTACGAGCAGTACTTC. Translating gives CASSVAPGAYEQYF.

This clonotype was counted only a few times. The chain uses TRBV27 and TRBJ1-2; 7 bases align to TRBD1. J was trimmed by 1 base and V by 5 bases; bases with no gene match: 4. Per the germline V gene, CDR1 is MNHEY and CDR2 is SMNVEV (reference sequence). The CDR3 consists of 14 residues. The CDR3 DNA is TGTGCCAGCAGTAGGGACAGAATTAACTATGGCTACACCTTC. Encoded protein: CASSRDRINYGYTF.

This clonotype turned up a few times. The chain recombines TRBV7-9 with TRBJ1-4, with D uncertain. The CDR3 length is 13 residues. CDR1 and CDR2 from the germline V gene are SEHNR and FQNEAQ (reference sequence). With 6 bases removed from V and 0 bases from J, the gap between germline ends came to 5 bases. CDR3 amino acids: CASSYTTNEKLFF. In nucleotides, the CDR3 is TGTGCCAGCAGTTACACAACTAATGAAAAACTGTTTTTT.

This chain links TRBV7-6 with TRBJ2-5, with unresolved D. Germline CDR1 reads SGHVS; CDR2 reads FNYEAQ. CDR3 length: 14 residues. V shed 8 bases and J shed 0 bases, with 13 bases lying between them. The DNA of the CDR3 is TGTGCCAGCTTGGAGTCGCTAAACCAAGAGACCCAGTACTTC. Its translation: CASLESLNQETQYF.

This rearrangement joins TRBV20-1 to TRBJ2-1; no reliable D call. The J call is in doubt because the DNA end fits TRBJ2-7 better. The germline CDR1 and CDR2 sequences are DFQATT and SNEGSKA (reference sequence). The CDR3 contains 14 residues. Here the CDR3 DNA reads TGCAGTGCTAGCGACCAAAGCTCCTACAATGAGCAGTACTTC. This encodes CSASDQSSYNEQYF.

This clonotype was observed a few times. This chain joins TRBV12-5 and TRBJ2-5; the D call may be TRBD1 or TRBD2 (6 bases each). The CDR3 totals 15 residues. The V end lost 5 bases, the J end lost 2 bases, and 15 bases lay between the germline ends. CDR1 and CDR2 from the germline V gene are LGHNT and FRNRAP. The chain's CDR3 is CASGTGGELQETQYF. As DNA, the CDR3 is TGTGCTAGTGGTACCGGGGGCGAGCTTCAAGAGACCCAGTACTTC.

This clonotype was picked up a small number of times. The chain links TRBV5-1 to TRBJ2-1, with D perhaps TRBD1 (6 bases). V lost 4 bases and J lost 6, with 14 bases in between. Germline values: CDR1 SGHRS, CDR2 YFSETQ. This CDR3 is built from 14 residues. The CDR3 here is CASSNGQRGNEQFF. CDR3 bases: TGCGCCAGCAGCAACGGACAGAGGGGCAATGAGCAGTTCTTC.

This clonotype showed up just a few times. The V and J genes are TRBV4-1 and TRBJ1-4; unclear D gene. The CDR3 totals 15 residues. V lost 1 base and J lost 2, with 8 bases in between. Germline lookup yields CDR1 MGHRA and CDR2 YSYEKL. CDR3 DNA sequence: TGCGCCAGCAGCCAAGTCATGACTACTAATGAAAAACTGTTTTTT. Protein: CASSQVMTTNEKLFF.

This chain uses TRBV28 with TRBJ2-2; no firm D call. Deletions cut 5 bases from V and 1 base from J, with 14 bases between. Germline V gives CDR1 MDHEN, CDR2 SYDVKM. The CDR3 is 16 residues long. The CDR3 sequence is CASSPRGPMNTGELFF. The CDR3 DNA sequence: TGTGCCAGCAGTCCCCGTGGCCCCATGAACACCGGGGAGCTGTTTTTT.

This clonotype was seen more than once but under ten times. The gene calls are TRBV9 and TRBJ2-1, with 7 positions matching TRBD2. The CDR3 totals 16 residues. V was pared by 0 bases and J by 2 bases, with 5 bases of the junction left unmatched. Germline V gives CDR1 SGDLS, CDR2 YYNGEE. The CDR3 DNA follows: TGTGCCAGCAGCGTAGAGGGACTACGGCCCTACAATGAGCAGTTCTTC. The encoded protein is CASSVEGLRPYNEQFF.

V is TRBV4-2 and J is TRBJ2-1; 8 bases map to TRBD1. This CDR3 is 17 amino acids long. The V and J ends lost 0 bases and 7 bases, in that order; junction bases with no gene match: 11. Germline assignment: CDR1 LGHNA and CDR2 YNFKEQ. DNA for the CDR3: TGTGCCAGCAGCCAAGATAGTCGGGCAGGGGGCAGAAATGAGCAGTTCTTC. This sequence encodes CASSQDSRAGGRNEQFF.

This clonotype was observed a few times. The CDR3 DNA follows: TGCGCCAGCAGCCCCGGGGTAGCCGCCTACGAGCAGTACTTC. Its translation: CASSPGVAAYEQYF. The chain uses TRBV4-1 and TRBJ2-5, with a possible D match to TRBD2 (5 bases). The tail of the sequence fits TRBJ2-7 better, so the J call may be wrong. Per germline, CDR1 MGHRA and CDR2 YSYEKL. The CDR3 is 14 amino acids.

The chain carries TRBV10-1 and TRBJ1-5, with D uncertain. The CDR3 sequence is 14 residues long. Germline CDR1 WNHNN, CDR2 SYGVQD (reference sequence). Trimming removed 3 bases from V and 7 bases from J, with 13 bases in between. CDR3 protein: CASSEGHGAQPQHF. The CDR3 nucleotides read TGCGCCAGCAGTGAAGGTCATGGTGCCCAGCCCCAGCATTTT.

Note on this clonotype: This likely comes from a read error, as the CDR3 has no conserved phenylalanine or tryptophan at its end. The rearrangement uses TRBV4-1 and TRBJ2-5; D call uncertain. The end of the DNA is better explained by TRBJ2-7, so the J call may be wrong. The CDR3 contains 16 residues. CDR1 is MGHRA and CDR2 is YSYEKL in the germline V gene. The CDR3, as DNA: TGCGCCAGCAGCCAAGATGGAACCGGGTCTGGGGACGAGCAGTACTTA. Its protein is CASSQDGTGSGDEQYL.

V and J are TRBV5-1 and TRBJ2-6; no definite D call. The CDR3 is made up of 18 amino acids. Germline CDR1 is SGHRS and CDR2 is YFSETQ. V dropped 4 bases and J dropped 4 bases, with 21 bases sitting between them. The DNA of the CDR3 is TGCGCCAGCAGCCGAACGCCAAACCAGGTTAGGGGGGCCAACGTCCTGACTTTC. Protein product: CASSRTPNQVRGANVLTF. The variable domain in full, completed from reference TRBV5-1 and TRBJ2-6, reads KAGVTQTPRYLIKTRGQQVTLSCSPISGHRSVSWYQQTPGQGLQFLFEYFSETQRNKGNFPGRFSGRQFSNSRSEMNVSTLELGDSALYLCASSRTPNQVRGANVLTFGAGSRLTVL.

V is TRBV20-1 and J is TRBJ1-5, with D unclear. V lost 4 bases and J lost 4, with 14 bases in between. CDR1 and CDR2 (germline): DFQATT, SNEGSKA (reference sequence). The CDR3 runs 14 residues. CDR3: CSANHPGRNQPQHF. The CDR3 DNA reads TGCAGTGCTAACCACCCTGGTCGGAATCAGCCCCAGCATTTT.

This clonotype was recorded at least ten times. The chain carries TRBV27 and TRBJ2-7, with D maybe TRBD1 (6 bases). V was cut by 2 bases and J by 4 bases, with 15 bases left in between. This CDR3 has 15 residues. Germline CDR1 and CDR2: MNHEY and SMNVEV (reference sequence). The CDR3 spells CASSLNAGVGYEQYF. The CDR3 nucleotides are TGTGCCAGCAGTTTAAACGCAGGGGTCGGTTACGAGCAGTACTTC.

This chain uses TRBV6-6 with TRBJ2-3; 10 bases align to TRBD1. V shed 5 bases and J 4 bases; nucleotides not matched to a gene: 6. The CDR3 spans 15 residues. Germline assignment: CDR1 MNHNY and CDR2 SVGAGI (reference sequence). The CDR3 spells CASSLGQGVPDTQYF. The CDR3 nucleotides read TGTGCCAGCAGTCTAGGACAGGGGGTCCCAGATACGCAGTATTTT.